What follows are 10 T cell receptor beta chains derived from one specimen sequenced in a study of blood T cell repertoires in COVID-19. Generated by immunoSEQ multiplex PCR, the TCRdb table keeps only in-frame clones and is missing some. The top ten clones hold 5.5% to 7.5% of a sample with tens of thousands of clones, about four fifths of them seen once. Sequencing was performed on peripheral blood. Receptors were obtained from a man aged 45-65 years with active or convalescent COVID-19.

This rearrangement joins TRBV6-5 to TRBJ2-1; D may be TRBD1 (6 bases). Trimming shortened V by 0 bases and J by 2 bases, and 11 bases separated the two germline ends. Germline assignment: CDR1 MNHEY and CDR2 SVGAGI. The CDR3 has 16 amino acids. CDR3 residues: CASSYSIGQTYNEQFF. DNA of the CDR3: TGTGCCAGCAGTTACTCGATCGGACAGACCTACAATGAGCAGTTCTTC.

The gene calls are TRBV30 and TRBJ2-1; 7 positions match TRBD2. This CDR3 region has 16 residues. In germline, CDR1 is GTSNPN, CDR2 SVGIG (reference sequence). V lost 4 bases to trimming and J lost 10 bases; unmatched junction nucleotides: 19. The CDR3 region is CAWTRLGSGAAGEQFF. In DNA, the CDR3 is TGTGCCTGGACCAGGTTGGGCAGCGGGGCTGCTGGGGAGCAGTTCTTC.

The rearrangement links TRBV5-8 to TRBJ2-1; 9 nucleotides agree with TRBD2. There are 16 residues in the CDR3. In germline, CDR1 is SGHTS, CDR2 YDEGEE. V dropped 3 bases and J dropped 3; count of bases not matched to a gene: 7. CDR3 region: CASSSRLAGIYNEQFF. CDR3 nucleotide sequence: TGTGCCAGCAGCTCCCGGCTAGCGGGGATCTACAATGAGCAGTTCTTC.

The chain carries TRBV27 and TRBJ2-7; 7 positions match TRBD2. Unmatched junction bases numbered 6, after V lost 8 bases and J lost 2 bases. In germline, CDR1 is MNHEY, CDR2 SMNVEV (reference sequence). The CDR3 consists of 13 residues. CDR3 protein: CASWGGGTYEQYF. The DNA of the CDR3 is TGTGCCAGCTGGGGCGGGGGAACCTACGAGCAGTACTTC.

The chain links TRBV28 to TRBJ2-1; 8 bases align to TRBD1. Germline trimming cut 8 bases from V and 6 bases from J; bases unmatched to any gene: 6. Germline assignment: CDR1 MDHEN and CDR2 SYDVKM. This CDR3 is built from 13 residues. CDR3 DNA sequence: TGTGCCAGCGGGACAGGCATGTTCAATGAGCAGTTCTTC. Translation gives CASGTGMFNEQFF.

The V call is TRBV6-4, the J call TRBJ2-2; no clear D gene. The CDR3 is made up of 11 amino acids. Germline values: CDR1 MRHNA, CDR2 SNTAGT. V shed 10 bases and J shed 5 bases, with 8 bases lying between them. In DNA, the CDR3 is TGTGCCACTCCGGAGACCGGGGAGCTGTTTTTT. Protein sequence: CATPETGELFF.

This clone came up once. V gene TRBV5-6 combines with J gene TRBJ2-5, with D possibly being TRBD1 (7 bases). Germline V gene data show CDR1 as SGHDT and CDR2 as YYEEEE. The CDR3 spans 16 residues. Trimming cost V 5 bases and J 3 bases, with 20 bases left between them. Here the CDR3 reads CASSGGRGGLEETQYF. The CDR3 bases are TGTGCCAGCAGTGGGGGGAGAGGGGGCTTGGAAGAGACCCAGTACTTC.

The rearrangement links TRBV30 to TRBJ2-7, with TRBD1 as a possible D gene (5 bases). CDR1 is GTSNPN, CDR2 SVGIG, per germline (reference sequence). V lost 3 bases to trimming and J lost 4 bases, with 19 bases between them. This CDR3 has 15 residues. The CDR3 sequence: CAWSASRQGGYEQYF. CDR3 nucleotide sequence: TGTGCCTGGAGCGCATCCCGGCAGGGTGGGTACGAGCAGTACTTC.

V is TRBV21-1 and J is TRBJ1-5; no check of the table's D call, TRBD1, against the DNA was made. TRBV21-1 is an annotated pseudogene. The CDR3 covers 17 residues. The CDR3 region has the DNA TGTGCCAGCAGCTTCTGGGGGAGCACAGGGGTCCATCAGCCCCAGCATTTT. Amino acids: CASSFWGSTGVHQPQHF.

In DNA form, the CDR3 reads TGTGCCAGTGCCTCAGGGGGAAACAATTCACCCCTCCACTTT. It specifies CASASGGNNSPLHF. The chain links TRBV19 to TRBJ1-6; 7 bases fit TRBD1. The CDR3 contains 14 residues. Trimming at V came to 8 bases and at J to 7 bases, leaving 8 bases not matched to a gene. Germline V lookup: CDR1 LNHDA, CDR2 SQIVND (reference sequence).